The entry below gives a single T cell receptor beta chain sequence along with its context. Germline V gives CDR1 LNHDA, CDR2 SQIVND (reference sequence). The CDR3 runs 15 residues. V lost 0 bases and J 3 bases, leaving 9 bases between the germline ends. The entry originates in a study of blood T cell repertoires in COVID-19. Study information: The United States, Italy and Spain provided the acute and convalescent COVID-19 samples. The cDNA or gDNA used as material had been derived from T cells, B-cell-depleted T cells, or PBMCs.

Authors' data handling: Nucleated cell number was recorded as an estimate derived from reference gene primer amplification. Only in-frame clones appear in the TCRdb table, and some are missing; sequencing was by immunoSEQ multiplex PCR. V, J and clone size derive from that table, while D and trimming were established from the DNA sequence. The top ten clones hold 1.9% of a sample with over 110,000 clones, approximately 84% of them seen once. The sequenced sample consisted of peripheral blood. The sequence was obtained from a woman in her fifties or sixties with acute or convalescent COVID-19. V is TRBV19 and J is TRBJ2-1, with unresolved D. The CDR3 is CASSIDRSVYNEQFF. CDR3 coding DNA: TGTGCCAGTAGTATAGACAGGTCCGTCTACAATGAGCAGTTCTTC.